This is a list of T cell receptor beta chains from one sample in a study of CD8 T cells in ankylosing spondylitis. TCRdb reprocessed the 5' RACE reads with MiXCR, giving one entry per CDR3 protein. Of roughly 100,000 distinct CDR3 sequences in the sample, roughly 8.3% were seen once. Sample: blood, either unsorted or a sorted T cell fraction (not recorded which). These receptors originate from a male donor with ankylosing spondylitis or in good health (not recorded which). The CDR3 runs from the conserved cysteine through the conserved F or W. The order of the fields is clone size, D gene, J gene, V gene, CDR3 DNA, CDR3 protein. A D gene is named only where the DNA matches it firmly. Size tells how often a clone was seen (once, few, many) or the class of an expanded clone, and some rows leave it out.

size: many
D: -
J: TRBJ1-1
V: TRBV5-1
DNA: TGCGCCAGCAGCTTGGCCCCAGGCGACACTGAAGCTTTCTTT
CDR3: CASSLAPGDTEAFF

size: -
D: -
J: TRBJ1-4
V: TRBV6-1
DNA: TGTGCCAGCAGAAGCCGGGACAATAGCCTAACTAATGAAAAACTGTTTTTT
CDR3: CASRSRDNSLTNEKLFF

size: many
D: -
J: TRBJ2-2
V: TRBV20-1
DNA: TGCAGTGCTAGAGCATTACGGGAGCTCGGGGAGCTGTTTTTT
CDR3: CSARALRELGELFF

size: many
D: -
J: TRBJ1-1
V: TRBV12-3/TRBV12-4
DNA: TGTGCCAGCAGTCCTTCCGTCCCGAACACTGAAGCTTTCTTT
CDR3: CASSPSVPNTEAFF

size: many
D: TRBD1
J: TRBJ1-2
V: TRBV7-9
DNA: TGTGCCAGCAGCCTGGGACAGGGACACTATGGCTACACCTTC
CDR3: CASSLGQGHYGYTF

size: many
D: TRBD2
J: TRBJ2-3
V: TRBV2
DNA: TGTGCCAGCCAGCGGGGTTTGAGGGTAGCCGCAGATACGCAGTATTTT
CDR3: CASQRGLRVAADTQYF

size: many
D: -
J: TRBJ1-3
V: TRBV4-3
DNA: TGCGCCAGCAGCCAAGATCGATTGGAGAGCTCTGGAAACACCATATATTTT
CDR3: CASSQDRLESSGNTIYF

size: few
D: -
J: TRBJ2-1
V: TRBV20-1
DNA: TGCAGTGCTAGAGATCTGCCAGGGTCCTCCTACAATGAGCAGTTCTTC
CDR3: CSARDLPGSSYNEQFF

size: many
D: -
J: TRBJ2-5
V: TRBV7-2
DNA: TGTGCCAGCAGCCTCCTCTCAGAGACCCAGTACTTC
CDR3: CASSLLSETQYF

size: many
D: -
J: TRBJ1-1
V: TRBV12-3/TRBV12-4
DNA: TGTGCCAGCAGTTTATCGGGGATCAGGAATGAAGCTTTCTTT
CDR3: CASSLSGIRNEAFF

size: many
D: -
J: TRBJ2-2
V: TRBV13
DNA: TGTGCCAGCAGCCCGGGACCCTCAGTGTTTACAACCGGGGAGCTGTTTTTT
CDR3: CASSPGPSVFTTGELFF

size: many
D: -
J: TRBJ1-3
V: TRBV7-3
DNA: TGTGCCAGCAGCTTACAACCCGGGGGGGAAAACACCATATATTTT
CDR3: CASSLQPGGENTIYF

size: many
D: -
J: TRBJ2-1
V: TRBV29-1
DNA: TGCAGCATTGACCGGGACACCTACAATGAGCAGTTCTTC
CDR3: CSIDRDTYNEQFF

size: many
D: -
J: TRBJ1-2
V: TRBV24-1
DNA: TGTGCCACCAGTGATGTGGGGGGATATGGCTACACCTTC
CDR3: CATSDVGGYGYTF

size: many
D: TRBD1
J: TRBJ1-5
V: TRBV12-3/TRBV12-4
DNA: TGTGCCAGCAGTTTATGGACCACAGGGGTTCAGCCCCAGCATTTT
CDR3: CASSLWTTGVQPQHF

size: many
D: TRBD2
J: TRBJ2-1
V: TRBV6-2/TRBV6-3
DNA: TGTGCCAGCAGTCGCATAGTGGCGGGGGGGAACAATGAGCAGTTCTTC
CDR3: CASSRIVAGGNNEQFF

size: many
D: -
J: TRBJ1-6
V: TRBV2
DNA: TGTGCCAGCAGTGAACTCCGAGGGATGGATAATTCACCCCTCCACTTT
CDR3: CASSELRGMDNSPLHF

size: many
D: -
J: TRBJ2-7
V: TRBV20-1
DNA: TGCAGTGCTAGTGGGGGGACGTTCACCTACGAGCAGTACTTC
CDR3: CSASGGTFTYEQYF

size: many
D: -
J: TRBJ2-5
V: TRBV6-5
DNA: TGTGCCAGCAGTTCTGCGGAGACCCAGTACTTC
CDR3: CASSSAETQYF

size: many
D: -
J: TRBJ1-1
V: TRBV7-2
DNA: TGTGCCAGCAGCCCATCTTTTGTTGGTACAGACCACACTGAAGCTTTCTTT
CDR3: CASSPSFVGTDHTEAFF

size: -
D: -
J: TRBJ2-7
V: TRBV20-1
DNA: TGCAGTGCAGGGAACGGCGAGCAGTACTTC
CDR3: CSAGNGEQYF

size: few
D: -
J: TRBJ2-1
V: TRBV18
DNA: TGTGCCAGCTCACCAGGGCTAGTCGGAGTCTCCTACAATGAGCAGTTCTTC
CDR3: CASSPGLVGVSYNEQFF

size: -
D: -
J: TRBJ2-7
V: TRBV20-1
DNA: TGCAGTATCTTCAGGGGCGGGGGTCCCTACGAGCAGTACTTC
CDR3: CSIFRGGGPYEQYF

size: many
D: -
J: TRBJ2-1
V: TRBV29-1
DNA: TGCAGCGTCATGGGGCAGACTTACAATGAGCAGTTCTTC
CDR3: CSVMGQTYNEQFF

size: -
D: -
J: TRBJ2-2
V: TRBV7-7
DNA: TGTGCTAGCAGCTTGAGGCGGACGAAGACGAACACCGGGGAGCTGTTTTTT
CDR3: CASSLRRTKTNTGELFF

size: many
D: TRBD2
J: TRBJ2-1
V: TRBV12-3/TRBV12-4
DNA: TGTGCCAGCAGTTCTCGGACTAGCCGATATCGTAATATTTCCTACAATGAGCAGTTCTTC
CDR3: CASSSRTSRYRNISYNEQFF

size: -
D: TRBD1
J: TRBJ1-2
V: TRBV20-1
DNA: TGCAGTGCTAGGCGGACAGGGGGATCGGGCTATGGCTACACCTTC
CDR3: CSARRTGGSGYGYTF

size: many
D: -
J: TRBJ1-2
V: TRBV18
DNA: TGTGCCAGCTCGGAAGGGCAAGTGAGTGGCTACACCTTC
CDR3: CASSEGQVSGYTF

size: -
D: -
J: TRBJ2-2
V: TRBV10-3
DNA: TGTGCCATCTTTACCGATACGGACAGCACCGGGGAGCTGTTTTTT
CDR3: CAIFTDTDSTGELFF

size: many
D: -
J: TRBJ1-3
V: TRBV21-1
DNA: TGTGCCAGCTCGGAGGGGAAGAAGGAGAACACCATATATTTT
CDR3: CASSEGKKENTIYF

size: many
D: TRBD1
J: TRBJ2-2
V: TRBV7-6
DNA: TGTGCCAGCAGCTCACCCACTTGGGACAGGTTAAACGGGGAGCTGTTTTTT
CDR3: CASSSPTWDRLNGELFF

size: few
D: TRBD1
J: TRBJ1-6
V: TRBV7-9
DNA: TGTGCCAGCAGCTTGTCCCGACAGGGAAATTCACCCCTCCACTTT
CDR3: CASSLSRQGNSPLHF

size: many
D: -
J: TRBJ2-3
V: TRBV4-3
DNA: TGCGCCAGCAGCCAAGAGTATAGGGGAAGCACAGATACGCAGTATTTT
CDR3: CASSQEYRGSTDTQYF

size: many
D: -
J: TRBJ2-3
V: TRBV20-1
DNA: TGCAGTGCTAGAGGCCTAGTCTCAGATACGCAGTATTTT
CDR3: CSARGLVSDTQYF

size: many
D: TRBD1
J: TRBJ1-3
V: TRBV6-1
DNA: TGTGCCAGCAGGGACGGACAGGGGGCAGTTGGAAACACCATATATTTT
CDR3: CASRDGQGAVGNTIYF

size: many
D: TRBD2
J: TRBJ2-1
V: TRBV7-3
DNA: TGTGCCAGCAGTACGAGCGGGGGGGCCTACAATGAGCAGTTCTTC
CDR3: CASSTSGGAYNEQFF

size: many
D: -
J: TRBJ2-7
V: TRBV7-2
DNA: TGTGCCAGCAGCATAACGGACTACGAGCAGTACTTC
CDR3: CASSITDYEQYF

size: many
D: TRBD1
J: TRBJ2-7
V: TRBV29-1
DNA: TGCAGCGCTCTGACAGGGGAAGCCTACGAGCAGTACTTC
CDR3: CSALTGEAYEQYF

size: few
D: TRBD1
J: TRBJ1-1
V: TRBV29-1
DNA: TGCAGCGCCACGAAACAGGGGGTGAACACTGAAGCTTTCTTT
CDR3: CSATKQGVNTEAFF

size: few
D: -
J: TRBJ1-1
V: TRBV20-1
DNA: TGCAGTGCTCGCAAGATAAACACTGAAGCTTTCTTT
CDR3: CSARKINTEAFF

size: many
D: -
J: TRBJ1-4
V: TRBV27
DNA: TGTGCCAGCAGCGACACTTTCCCTGCAACTAATGAAAAACTGTTTTTT
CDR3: CASSDTFPATNEKLFF

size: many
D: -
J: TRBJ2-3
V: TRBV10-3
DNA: TGTGCCATCAGAACCGGGACTTACGCTAGCACAGATACGCAGTATTTT
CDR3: CAIRTGTYASTDTQYF

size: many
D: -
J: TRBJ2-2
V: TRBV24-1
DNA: TGTGCCACCAGTGACCCAAGTACGACCGGGGAGCTGTTTTTT
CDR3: CATSDPSTTGELFF

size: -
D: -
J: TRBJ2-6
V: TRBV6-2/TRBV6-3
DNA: TGTGCCAGCAGTGATTCGGGCTCTGGGGCCAACGTCCTGACTTTC
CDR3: CASSDSGSGANVLTF

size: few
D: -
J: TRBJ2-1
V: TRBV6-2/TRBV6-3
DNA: TGTGCCAGCACCCGGACAGTCTACAATGAGCAGTTCTTC
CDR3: CASTRTVYNEQFF

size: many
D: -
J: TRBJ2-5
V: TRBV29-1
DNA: TGCAGCGTTGCGGCAGCTCAAGAGACCCAGTACTTC
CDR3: CSVAAAQETQYF

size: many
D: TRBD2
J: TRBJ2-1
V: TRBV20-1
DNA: TGCAGTGCTTGGACTAGCGGTAGCTCCTACAATGAGCAGTTCTTC
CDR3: CSAWTSGSSYNEQFF

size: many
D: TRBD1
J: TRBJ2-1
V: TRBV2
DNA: TGTGCCAGCAGGGACAGGGGGTCTTACAATGAGCAGTTCTTC
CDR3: CASRDRGSYNEQFF

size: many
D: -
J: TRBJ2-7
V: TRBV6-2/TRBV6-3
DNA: TGTGCCAGCAGTCCTCTATACGAGCAGTACTTC
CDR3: CASSPLYEQYF

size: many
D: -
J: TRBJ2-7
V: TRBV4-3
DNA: TGCGCCAGCAGCCAAGATCGAGGGACCACATACGAGCAGTACTTC
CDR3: CASSQDRGTTYEQYF

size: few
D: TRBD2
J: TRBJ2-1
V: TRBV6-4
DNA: TGTGCCAGCAGTGAGGCGGGGGGGCGATTCAGTGAGCAGTTCTTC
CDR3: CASSEAGGRFSEQFF

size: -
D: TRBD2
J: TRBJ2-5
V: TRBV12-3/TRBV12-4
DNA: TGTGCCAGCAGTTTCCGACTAGCGGGGGTGATGGGTGAGACCCAGTACTTC
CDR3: CASSFRLAGVMGETQYF

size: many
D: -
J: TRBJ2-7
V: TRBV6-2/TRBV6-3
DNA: TGTGCCAGCAGTCAAAGGACAGAGTTTTTATACGAGCAGTACTTC
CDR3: CASSQRTEFLYEQYF

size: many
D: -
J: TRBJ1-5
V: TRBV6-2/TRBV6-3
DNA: TGTGCCAGCCGGGGAGAGGGCTATCAGCCCCAGCATTTT
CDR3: CASRGEGYQPQHF

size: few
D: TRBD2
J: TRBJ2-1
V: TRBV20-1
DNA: TGCAGTGCTAGAGTCCCCGGACTAGCGAGAGACAATGAGCAGTTCTTC
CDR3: CSARVPGLARDNEQFF

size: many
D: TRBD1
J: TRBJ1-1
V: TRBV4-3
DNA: TGCGCCAGCAGCCAGTACCGGGACAGGGGATGGGACACTGAAGCTTTCTTT
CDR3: CASSQYRDRGWDTEAFF

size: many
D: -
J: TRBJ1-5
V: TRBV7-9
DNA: TGTGCCAGCAGCTTAGTCGGCCCTTTGGGCAATCAGCCCCAGCATTTT
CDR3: CASSLVGPLGNQPQHF

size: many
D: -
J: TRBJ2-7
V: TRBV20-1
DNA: TGCAGTGCTAGAGATGAGGCCCTGGCCTACGAGCAGTACTTC
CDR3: CSARDEALAYEQYF

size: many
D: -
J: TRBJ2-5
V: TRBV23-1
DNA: TGCGCCAGCAGTCTTTTGCCGGGAAGGGAGACCCAGTACTTC
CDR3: CASSLLPGRETQYF

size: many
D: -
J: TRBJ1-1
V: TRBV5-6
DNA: TGTGCCAGCATGCAGGGGTTTACGACTGAAGCTTTCTTT
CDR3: CASMQGFTTEAFF